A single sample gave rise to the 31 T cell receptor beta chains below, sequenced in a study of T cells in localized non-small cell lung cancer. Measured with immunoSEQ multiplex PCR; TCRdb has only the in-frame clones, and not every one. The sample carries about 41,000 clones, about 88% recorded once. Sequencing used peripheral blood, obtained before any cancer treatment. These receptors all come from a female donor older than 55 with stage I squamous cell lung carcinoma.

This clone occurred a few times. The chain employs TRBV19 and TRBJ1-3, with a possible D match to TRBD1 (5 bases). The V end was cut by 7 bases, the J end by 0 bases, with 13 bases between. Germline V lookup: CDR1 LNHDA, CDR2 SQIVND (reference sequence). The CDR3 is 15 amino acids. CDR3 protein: CASKTTVYSGNTIYF. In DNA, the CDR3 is TGTGCCAGTAAGACGACAGTGTACTCTGGAAACACCATATATTTT.

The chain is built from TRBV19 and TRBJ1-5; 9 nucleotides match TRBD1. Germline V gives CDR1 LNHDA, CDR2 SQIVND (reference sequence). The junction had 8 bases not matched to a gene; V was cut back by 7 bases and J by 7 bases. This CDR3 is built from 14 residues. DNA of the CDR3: TGTGCCAGTAACCTACAGGGGGCAGGGCAGCCCCAGCATTTT. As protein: CASNLQGAGQPQHF. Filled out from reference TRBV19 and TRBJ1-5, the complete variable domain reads DGGITQSPKYLFRKEGQNVTLSCEQNLNHDAMYWYRQDPGQGLRLIYYSQIVNDFQKGDIAEGYSVSREKKESFPLTVTSAQKNPTAFYLCASNLQGAGQPQHFGDGTRLSIL.

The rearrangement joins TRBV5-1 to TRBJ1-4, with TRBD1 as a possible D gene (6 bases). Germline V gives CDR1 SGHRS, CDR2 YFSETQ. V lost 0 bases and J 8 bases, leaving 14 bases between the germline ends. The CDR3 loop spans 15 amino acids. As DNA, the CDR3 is TGCGCCAGCAGCTTGGAGGGGGGGACAAGGGAAAAACTGTTTTTT. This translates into CASSLEGGTREKLFF. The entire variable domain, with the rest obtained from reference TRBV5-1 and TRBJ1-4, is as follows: KAGVTQTPRYLIKTRGQQVTLSCSPISGHRSVSWYQQTPGQGLQFLFEYFSETQRNKGNFPGRFSGRQFSNSRSEMNVSTLELGDSALYLCASSLEGGTREKLFFGSGTQLSVL.

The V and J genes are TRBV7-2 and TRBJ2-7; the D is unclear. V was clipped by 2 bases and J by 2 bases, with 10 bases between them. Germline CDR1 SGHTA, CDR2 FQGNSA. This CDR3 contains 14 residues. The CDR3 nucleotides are TGTGCCAGCAGCTTAAGGAATAGGGCCTACGAGCAGTACTTC. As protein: CASSLRNRAYEQYF.

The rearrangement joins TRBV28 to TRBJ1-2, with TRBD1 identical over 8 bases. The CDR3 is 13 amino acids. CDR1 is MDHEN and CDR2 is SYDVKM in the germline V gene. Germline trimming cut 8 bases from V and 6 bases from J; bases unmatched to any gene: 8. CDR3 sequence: CASARGRGNGYTF. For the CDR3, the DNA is TGTGCCAGCGCCAGGGGGCGCGGGAATGGCTACACCTTC.

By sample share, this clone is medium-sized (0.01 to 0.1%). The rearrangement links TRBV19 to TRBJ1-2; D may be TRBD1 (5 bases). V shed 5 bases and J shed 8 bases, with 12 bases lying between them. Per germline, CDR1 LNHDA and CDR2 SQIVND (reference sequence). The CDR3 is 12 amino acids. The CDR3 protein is CASSPGHGGYTF. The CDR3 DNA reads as TGTGCCAGTAGTCCCGGACATGGGGGCTACACCTTC.

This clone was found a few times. CDR3 in DNA: TGTGCCAGCAGCGGTAGCGGGAGAGGGAGCACCGGGGAGCTGTTTTTT. This gives the protein CASSGSGRGSTGELFF. The V gene is TRBV7-3, the J gene TRBJ2-2; TRBD2 matches 9 bases. Germline V CDR1 and CDR2: SGHTA, FQGTGA. This CDR3 is 16 amino acids long. V gave up 5 bases and J gave up 4 bases; unmatched junction bases: 8.

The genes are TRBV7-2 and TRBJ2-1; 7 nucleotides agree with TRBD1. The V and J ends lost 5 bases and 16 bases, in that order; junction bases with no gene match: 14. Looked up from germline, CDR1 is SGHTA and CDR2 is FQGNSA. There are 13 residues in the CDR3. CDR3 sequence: CASSRFGQEAYFF. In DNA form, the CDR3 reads TGTGCCAGCAGCAGATTTGGACAGGAAGCTTACTTCTTC.

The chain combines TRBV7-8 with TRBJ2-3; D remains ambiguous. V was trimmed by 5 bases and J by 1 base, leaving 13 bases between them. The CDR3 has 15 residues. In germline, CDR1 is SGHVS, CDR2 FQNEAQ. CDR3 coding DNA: TGTGCCAGCAGCCCCCTAGGGATGGGCACAGATACGCAGTATTTT. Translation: CASSPLGMGTDTQYF.

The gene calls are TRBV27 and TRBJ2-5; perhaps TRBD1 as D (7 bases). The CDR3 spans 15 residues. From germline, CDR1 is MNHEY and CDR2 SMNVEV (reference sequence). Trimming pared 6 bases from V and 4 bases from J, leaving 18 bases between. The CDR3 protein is CASRRAGGTRETQYF. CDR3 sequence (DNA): TGTGCCAGCAGAAGGGCAGGGGGGACGAGAGAGACCCAGTACTTC.

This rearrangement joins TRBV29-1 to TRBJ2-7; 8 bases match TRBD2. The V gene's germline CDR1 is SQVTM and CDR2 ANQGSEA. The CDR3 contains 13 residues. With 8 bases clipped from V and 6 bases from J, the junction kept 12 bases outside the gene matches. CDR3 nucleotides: TGCAGCTTCTCGATCGGGACTAGTCCCGAGCAGTACTTC. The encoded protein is CSFSIGTSPEQYF.

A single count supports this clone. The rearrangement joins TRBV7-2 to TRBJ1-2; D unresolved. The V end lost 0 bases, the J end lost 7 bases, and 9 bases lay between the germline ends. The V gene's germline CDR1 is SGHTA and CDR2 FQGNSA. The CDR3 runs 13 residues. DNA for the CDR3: TGTGCCAGCAGCTTAGCCGGGAGAGGTGGCTACACCTTC. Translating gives CASSLAGRGGYTF.

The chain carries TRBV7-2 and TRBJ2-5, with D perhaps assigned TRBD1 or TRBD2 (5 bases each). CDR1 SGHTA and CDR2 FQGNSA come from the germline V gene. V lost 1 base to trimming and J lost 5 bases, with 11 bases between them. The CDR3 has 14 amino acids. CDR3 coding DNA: TGTGCCAGCAGCTTAGGTCTTTGGGGGGAGACCCAGTACTTC. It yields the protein CASSLGLWGETQYF.

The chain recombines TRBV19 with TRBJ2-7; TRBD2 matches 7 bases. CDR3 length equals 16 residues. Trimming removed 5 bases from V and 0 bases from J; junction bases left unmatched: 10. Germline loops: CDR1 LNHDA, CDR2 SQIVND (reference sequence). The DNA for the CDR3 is TGTGCCAGTAGTCCTGAAGTAGCGGGCTTCTCCTACGAGCAGTACTTC. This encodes CASSPEVAGFSYEQYF.

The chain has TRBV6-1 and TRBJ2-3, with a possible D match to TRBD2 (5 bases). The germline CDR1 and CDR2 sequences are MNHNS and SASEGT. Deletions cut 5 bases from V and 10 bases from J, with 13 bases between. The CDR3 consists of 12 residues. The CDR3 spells CASSPSGEAQYF. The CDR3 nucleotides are TGTGCCAGCAGTCCCAGCGGCGAGGCGCAGTATTTT.

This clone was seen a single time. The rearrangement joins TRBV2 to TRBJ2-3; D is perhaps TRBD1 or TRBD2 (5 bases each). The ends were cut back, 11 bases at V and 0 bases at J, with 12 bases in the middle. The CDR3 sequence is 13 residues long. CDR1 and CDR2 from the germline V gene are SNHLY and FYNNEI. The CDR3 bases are TGTGCCGCCGGGACGTTTAGCACAGATACGCAGTATTTT. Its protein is CAAGTFSTDTQYF.

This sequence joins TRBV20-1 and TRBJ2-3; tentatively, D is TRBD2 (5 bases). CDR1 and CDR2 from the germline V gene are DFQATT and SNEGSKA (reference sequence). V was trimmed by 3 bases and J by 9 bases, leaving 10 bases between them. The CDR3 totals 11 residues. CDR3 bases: TGCAGTGCTAGCCGGGGTGGAACGCAGTATTTT. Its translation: CSASRGGTQYF.

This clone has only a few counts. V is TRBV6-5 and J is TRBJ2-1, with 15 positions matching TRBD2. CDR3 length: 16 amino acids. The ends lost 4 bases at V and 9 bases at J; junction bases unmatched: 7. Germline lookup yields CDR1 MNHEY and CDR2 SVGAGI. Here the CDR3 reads CASSSGLAGGVGEQFF. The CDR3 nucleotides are TGTGCCAGCAGTTCAGGACTAGCGGGGGGGGTTGGTGAGCAGTTCTTC.

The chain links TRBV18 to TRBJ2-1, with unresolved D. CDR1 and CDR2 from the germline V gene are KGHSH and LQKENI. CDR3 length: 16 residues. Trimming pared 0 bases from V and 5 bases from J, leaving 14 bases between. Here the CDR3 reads CASSPPSLAPNNEQFF. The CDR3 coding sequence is TGTGCCAGCTCACCACCTAGCCTGGCGCCTAACAATGAGCAGTTCTTC.

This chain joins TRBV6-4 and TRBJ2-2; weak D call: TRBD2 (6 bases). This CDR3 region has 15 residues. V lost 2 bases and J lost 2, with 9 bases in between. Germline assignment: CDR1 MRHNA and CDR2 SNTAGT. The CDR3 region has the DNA TGTGCCAGCAGTGACCCGGGACTTAACACCGGGGAGCTGTTTTTT. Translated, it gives CASSDPGLNTGELFF.

The CDR3 DNA is TGCGCCAGCAGCCGGGACTACGAGCAGTACTTC. Protein product: CASSRDYEQYF. The V and J genes are TRBV5-1 and TRBJ2-7; D perhaps matches TRBD2 (5 bases). The CDR3 has 11 residues. Between the trimmed V and J ends, which lost 4 bases and 3 bases, there was a span of 5 bases. Germline loops: CDR1 SGHRS, CDR2 YFSETQ.

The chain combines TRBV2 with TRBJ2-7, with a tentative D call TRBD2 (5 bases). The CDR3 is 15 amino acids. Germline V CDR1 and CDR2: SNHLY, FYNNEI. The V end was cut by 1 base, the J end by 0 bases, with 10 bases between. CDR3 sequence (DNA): TGTGCCAGCAGTGAAGATCGAGGGAGCTCCTACGAGCAGTACTTC. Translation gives CASSEDRGSSYEQYF.

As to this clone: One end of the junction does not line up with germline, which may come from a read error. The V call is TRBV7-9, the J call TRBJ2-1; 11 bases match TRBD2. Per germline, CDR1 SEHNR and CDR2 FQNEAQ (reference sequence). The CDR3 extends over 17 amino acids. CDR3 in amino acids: CASSWGLADDSYDEQFF. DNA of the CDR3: TGTGCCAGCAGCTGGGGACTAGCGGATGATTCCTACGATGAGCAGTTCTTC.

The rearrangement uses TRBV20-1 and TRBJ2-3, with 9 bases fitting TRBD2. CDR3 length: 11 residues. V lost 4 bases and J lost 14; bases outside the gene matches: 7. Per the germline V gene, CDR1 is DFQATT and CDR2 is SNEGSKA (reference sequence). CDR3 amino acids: CSATTSGFPYF. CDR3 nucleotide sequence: TGCAGTGCTACGACTAGCGGTTTCCCGTATTTT.

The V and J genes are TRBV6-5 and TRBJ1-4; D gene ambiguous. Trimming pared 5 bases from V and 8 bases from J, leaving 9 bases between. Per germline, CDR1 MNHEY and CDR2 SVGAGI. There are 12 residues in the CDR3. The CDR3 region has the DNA TGTGCCAGCAGTAGGGATGGGGAAAAACTGTTTTTT. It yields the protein CASSRDGEKLFF.

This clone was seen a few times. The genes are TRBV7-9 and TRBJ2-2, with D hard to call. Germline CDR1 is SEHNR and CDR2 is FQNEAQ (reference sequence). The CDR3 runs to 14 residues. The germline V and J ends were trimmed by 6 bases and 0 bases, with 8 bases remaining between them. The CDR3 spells CASSRDTNTGELFF. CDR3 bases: TGTGCCAGCAGTCGTGACACGAACACCGGGGAGCTGTTTTTT.

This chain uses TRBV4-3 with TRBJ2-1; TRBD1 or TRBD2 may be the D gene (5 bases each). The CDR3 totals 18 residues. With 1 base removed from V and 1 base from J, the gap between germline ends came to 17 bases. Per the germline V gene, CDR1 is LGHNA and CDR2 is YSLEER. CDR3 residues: CASSQGSQRGWSYNEQFF. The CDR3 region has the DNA TGCGCCAGCAGCCAAGGGTCCCAGAGGGGCTGGTCCTACAATGAGCAGTTCTTC.

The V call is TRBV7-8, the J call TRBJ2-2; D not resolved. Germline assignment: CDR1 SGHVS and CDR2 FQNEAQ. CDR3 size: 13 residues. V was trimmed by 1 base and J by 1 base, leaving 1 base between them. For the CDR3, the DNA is TGTGCCAGCAGCTTAGGGAACACCGGGGAGCTGTTTTTT. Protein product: CASSLGNTGELFF.

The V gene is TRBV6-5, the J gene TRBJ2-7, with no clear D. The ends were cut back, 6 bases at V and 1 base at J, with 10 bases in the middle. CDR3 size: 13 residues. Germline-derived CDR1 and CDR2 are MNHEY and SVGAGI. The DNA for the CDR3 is TGTGCCAGCAGGGTGACAATTTCCTACGAGCAGTACTTC. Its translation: CASRVTISYEQYF.

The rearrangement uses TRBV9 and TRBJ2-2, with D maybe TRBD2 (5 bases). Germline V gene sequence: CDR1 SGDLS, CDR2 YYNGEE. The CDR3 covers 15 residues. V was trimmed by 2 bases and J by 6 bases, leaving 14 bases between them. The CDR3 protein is CASSVFPEVPGELFF. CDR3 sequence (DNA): TGTGCCAGCAGCGTTTTCCCGGAGGTCCCCGGGGAGCTGTTTTTT.

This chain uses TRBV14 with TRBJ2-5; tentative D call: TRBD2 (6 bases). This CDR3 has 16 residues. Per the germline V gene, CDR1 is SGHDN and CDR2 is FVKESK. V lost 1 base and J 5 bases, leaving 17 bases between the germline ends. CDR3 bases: TGTGCCAGCAGCCAAGCTTTTGGGGGGATAAGCGAGACCCAGTACTTC. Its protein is CASSQAFGGISETQYF.